The present T cell receptor beta chain was sequenced within a study of T cell responses to AZD1222 COVID-19 vaccine. This clone was observed a handful of times. The antigen is unknown. Trimming cost V 5 bases and J 1 base, with 11 bases left between them. The germline V gene encodes CDR1 SGHAT and CDR2 FQNNGV. The CDR3 consists of 15 residues. General observations from the study: Only a handful of people who got AZD1222 tested seropositive at baseline.

Method: immunoSEQ multiplex PCR; TCRdb's copy keeps in-frame clones and lacks some. Here the sample spans approximately 42,000 clones, about 91% being singletons. The chain is built from TRBV11-2 and TRBJ1-4; D uncertain. Sample: peripheral blood, taken 28 days after the second AZD1222 dose. The origin of this receptor is an adult who received the AZD1222 COVID-19 vaccine. CDR3 in DNA: TGTGCCAGCAGCCTTGATCTTAAAACTAATGAAAAACTGTTTTTT. It specifies CASSLDLKTNEKLFF.